This T cell receptor beta chain was identified in a study of blood T cell repertoires in COVID-19 (dated by TCRdb to about 2020). In the study overall: The collaborator samples originated in the United States, Italy and Spain and spanned the acute and convalescent phases of COVID-19. The material from the prospective study consisted of cDNA or gDNA derived from T cells, B-cell-depleted T cells, or PBMCs. Deeply sampled blood TCRbeta repertoires from subjects exposed to, actively infected with, or recovered from COVID-19 were included in the dataset. A de-identified subject ID, COVID-19 status, age in years and sex were almost always included in the sample metadata. The repertoires were made available in a free public database intended to serve as a resource for research on the immune response to SARS-CoV-2. The samples were drawn from the first 160 participants of the ongoing ImmuneRACE study and from under 1,500 subjects provided by 6 global collaborators. HLA class I and class II types, where available, came from metadata supplied by the sample provider rather than from assay-based typing. What the work shows at the level of the full study, not this receptor alone: The quantity of clinical and demographic metadata differed by source and by participant and was supplied without curation.

In Seattle, one collaborating source enrolled patients while the infection was active and tracked those patients longitudinally over the course of disease. Collaborating institutions collected whole blood in K2EDTA tubes following their own protocols. For TCRbeta analysis, collaborators shipped samples in one of three forms: frozen whole blood, isolated PBMCs, or DNA extracted from either of those sample types. TCRbeta CDR3 regions were amplified from genomic DNA using the immunoSEQ Assay, a bias-controlled multiplex PCR. The study's own analysis went as follows. The number of nucleated cells in each sample was estimated by amplification of reference gene primers within the assay. To quantify the absolute abundance of each unique TCRbeta CDR3 rearrangement, sequence reads were collapsed and filtered. For each sample, productive Simpson clonality was calculated by taking the square root of Simpson's diversity index across productive rearrangements. The table was pulled from immuneACCESS by TCRdb, which kept in-frame rearrangements only. Such tables lose some clones; where checked, under half of the loss comes from unresolved V genes, and the rest has no known cause. The V and J calls and clone size were taken over from that table, and D and trimming were inferred from the DNA. The sample table lists about 440,000 clones, 88% of them with a count of one. The ten top clones hold around 13% of the sample.

With regard to this clone: Its antigen specificity is not known. It has no much larger one-base neighbor in the sample; base qualities were not kept.

V and J are trimmed by 0 bases and 8 bases, and the gene matches miss 6 bases of the junction. CDR1 SGHNT and CDR2 YENEEA were looked up in the germline V gene. The CDR3 sequence holds 15 residues, the cysteine and phenylalanine included. Just the 45-base CDR3 DNA is kept, in frame starting at base 1. This clonotype originated in a woman aged 45 to 65 with COVID-19, enrolled during active disease. The rearranged chain carries TRBV11-3 and TRBJ2-1; TRBD2 lines up with 8 middle nucleotides. The sequencing sample was made of peripheral blood. The nucleotides are TGTGCCAGCAGCTTAGACGGGGGGGCCGCAGATGAGCAGTTCTTC. It specifies CASSLDGGAADEQFF.